The 27 T cell receptor beta chains given below trace back to one sample, sequenced in a study of cytomegalovirus exposure and HLA in healthy donors. Both 60 Vbeta primers and 13 Jbeta primers went into the PCR. TCRdb's table, derived via immunoSEQ multiplex PCR, lists solely in-frame clones and lacks some. Of roughly 150,000 clones listed, roughly a tenth are singletons. The sample was PBMCs. These receptors originate from a male donor in good health and CMV-seronegative.

This rearrangement joins TRBV9 to TRBJ2-3, with 13 bases that match TRBD2. The germline V gene encodes CDR1 SGDLS and CDR2 YYNGEE. Unmatched junction bases numbered 7, after V lost 4 bases and J lost 5 bases. The CDR3 totals 16 residues. CDR3 sequence reads: CASSSRLAGGRDTQYF. DNA of the CDR3: TGTGCCAGCAGCTCGAGACTAGCGGGGGGCCGAGATACGCAGTATTTT.

The chain employs TRBV9 and TRBJ2-7; 7 positions agree with TRBD1. J gave up 0 bases and V 0 bases, and 6 bases lay outside the gene matches. Germline values: CDR1 SGDLS, CDR2 YYNGEE. There are 16 residues in the CDR3. CDR3 sequence reads: CASSVVGTAASYEQYF. The CDR3 DNA sequence: TGTGCCAGCAGCGTAGTCGGGACAGCAGCCTCCTACGAGCAGTACTTC.

This chain joins TRBV7-3 and TRBJ1-2, with unresolved D. Germline CDR1 reads SGHTA; CDR2 reads FQGTGA. The CDR3 totals 14 residues. The V end was cut by 0 bases, the J end by 8 bases, with 13 bases between. CDR3: CASSLTLIRGGYTF. In DNA form, the CDR3 reads TGTGCCAGCAGCTTAACGTTGATTCGAGGGGGCTACACCTTC.

This clone turned up a few times. The chain is built from TRBV6-1 and TRBJ1-2, with D possibly matching TRBD1 (5 bases). V dropped 2 bases and J dropped 4 bases, with 14 bases sitting between them. There are 15 residues in the CDR3. The germline CDR1 and CDR2 sequences are MNHNS and SASEGT. The CDR3 DNA follows: TGTGCCAGCAGTGAACCGTTGGACATACTCTATGGCTACACCTTC. It encodes CASSEPLDILYGYTF.

This sequence joins TRBV19 and TRBJ1-1; D unresolved. V lost 3 bases and J 5 bases, leaving 16 bases between the germline ends. The CDR3 totals 15 residues. From germline, CDR1 is LNHDA and CDR2 SQIVND (reference sequence). For the CDR3, the DNA is TGTGCCAGTAGTATGAGGGCCCGGAGGGAGACTGAAGCTTTCTTT. It codes for CASSMRARRETEAFF.

This clone was seen only a few times. The rearrangement uses TRBV4-3 and TRBJ1-2; 7 bases are a match to TRBD1. This CDR3 is built from 15 residues. From germline, CDR1 is LGHNA and CDR2 YSLEER. After removal of 0 bases from V and 8 bases from J, the junction contained 9 bases not matched to a gene. The CDR3 here is CASSQDRGLELGYTF. The CDR3 nucleotides are TGCGCCAGCAGCCAAGATAGGGGGCTGGAATTAGGCTACACCTTC.

The chain links TRBV27 to TRBJ2-7; 8 bases are shared with TRBD1. The CDR3 loop spans 15 amino acids. The V and J ends lost 4 bases and 6 bases, in that order; junction bases with no gene match: 11. CDR1 MNHEY and CDR2 SMNVEV come from the germline V gene (reference sequence). CDR3 loop: CASSSRRDRRFEQYF. CDR3 nucleotide sequence: TGTGCCAGCAGTTCCCGGCGGGACAGGCGCTTCGAGCAGTACTTC.

This clone appeared a few times. V and J are TRBV7-2 and TRBJ1-5, with D tentatively TRBD1 (6 bases). The germline gives CDR1 SGHTA, CDR2 FQGNSA. Trimming pared 5 bases from V and 7 bases from J, leaving 15 bases between. The CDR3 consists of 14 residues. This chain's CDR3 is CASSVREGGQPQHF. The CDR3 DNA sequence: TGTGCCAGCAGCGTACGGGAGGGGGGGCAGCCCCAGCATTTT.

In this sample, this clone turned up a few times. J is TRBJ1-2 and V is TRBV4-1; maybe TRBD1 (6 bases). The germline V and J ends were trimmed by 1 base and 0 bases, with 12 bases remaining between them. The CDR3 runs to 16 residues. CDR1 MGHRA and CDR2 YSYEKL come from the germline V gene. The CDR3 region is CASSQGPDRSNYGYTF. CDR3 sequence (DNA): TGCGCCAGCAGCCAAGGCCCGGACAGATCTAACTATGGCTACACCTTC.

This rearrangement joins TRBV7-8 to TRBJ1-6; 7 nucleotides agree with TRBD1. Per germline, CDR1 SGHVS and CDR2 FQNEAQ. V shed 4 bases, J shed 10 bases, and the junction held 10 bases outside the gene matches. CDR3 size: 15 residues. CDR3 sequence (DNA): TGTGCCAGCAGCTCACGACGGGACAGTATATCACCCCTCCACTTT. Protein product: CASSSRRDSISPLHF.

The J gene is TRBJ2-1, the V gene TRBV6-6, with TRBD1 matching over 7 bases. The trim removed 8 bases at V and 7 bases at J, leaving 11 bases unmatched. The CDR3 sequence is 14 residues long. Germline values: CDR1 MNHNY, CDR2 SVGAGI (reference sequence). CDR3 coding DNA: TGTGCCAGCGGACGCTCCGGGACAGAAAATGAGCAGTTCTTC. This translates into CASGRSGTENEQFF.

The chain is built from TRBV5-1 and TRBJ1-5, with 11 nucleotides matching TRBD1. J lost 6 bases, V lost 4 bases, and 9 bases had no gene match. This CDR3 spans 16 amino acids. Germline V gene data show CDR1 as SGHRS and CDR2 as YFSETQ. The CDR3 sequence: CASSPGTGGHAQPQHF. The CDR3 nucleotides are TGCGCCAGCAGCCCCGGGACAGGGGGTCATGCTCAGCCCCAGCATTTT.

The chain couples TRBV19 to TRBJ2-5, with D possibly TRBD1 on 6 matching bases. The CDR3 is 16 residues long. Trimming left V 4 bases short and J 7 bases short, with 22 bases between. Germline CDR1 is LNHDA and CDR2 is SQIVND (reference sequence). The CDR3 coding sequence is TGTGCCAGTAGTACCACGGGACATCCTAGGCCCGGGACCCAGTACTTC. Its protein product is CASSTTGHPRPGTQYF.

This clone was observed a few times. The chain joins TRBV9 to TRBJ2-3; D unresolved. The CDR3 sequence is 14 residues long. Germline values: CDR1 SGDLS, CDR2 YYNGEE. V was pared by 0 bases and J by 6 bases, with 11 bases between. The CDR3 DNA is TGTGCCAGCAGCGTAGACGGAACGGAGGATACGCAGTATTTT. Amino acids: CASSVDGTEDTQYF.

This clone was seen a few times. CDR3 DNA sequence: TGTGCCAGCAGTGACCGTCAGTCCGCGGGATCCCAAGAGACCCAGTACTTC. Its translation: CASSDRQSAGSQETQYF. The J gene is TRBJ2-5, the V gene TRBV25-1; D possibly corresponds to TRBD2 (6 bases). The CDR3 runs 17 residues. Germline CDR1 reads MGHDK; CDR2 reads SYGVNS. V lost 3 bases, J lost 1 base, and 18 bases lay in between.

This clone came up a few times. The rearrangement joins TRBV2 to TRBJ1-1, with D unresolved. This CDR3 is built from 13 residues. In germline, CDR1 is SNHLY, CDR2 FYNNEI. V dropped 5 bases and J dropped 3 bases, with 10 bases sitting between them. CDR3 DNA sequence: TGTGCCAGCAGTTCTATCGGGGACACTGAAGCTTTCTTT. As protein: CASSSIGDTEAFF. The full variable domain, with the rest looked up from reference TRBV2 and TRBJ1-1, is EPEVTQTPSHQVTQMGQEVILRCVPISNHLYFYWYRQILGQKVEFLVSFYNNEISEKSEIFDDQFSVERPDGSNFTLKIRSTKLEDSAMYFCASSSIGDTEAFFGQGTRLTVV.

V is TRBV9 and J is TRBJ2-7, with D tentatively TRBD1 (6 bases). Deletions cut 4 bases from V and 2 bases from J, with 22 bases between. CDR3 length: 17 amino acids. Germline V gene data show CDR1 as SGDLS and CDR2 as YYNGEE. The CDR3 DNA sequence: TGTGCCAGCAGCCTCTCTGGACAGACCCCGGATCCCTACGAGCAGTACTTC. Its translation: CASSLSGQTPDPYEQYF.

Regarding this clone: This sample also contains other DNA sequences that code for the same CDR3. The chain links TRBV27 to TRBJ1-1; possible D gene TRBD1, 6 bases. V lost 4 bases and J 3 bases, leaving 15 bases between the germline ends. This CDR3 region has 15 residues. The V gene's germline CDR1 is MNHEY and CDR2 SMNVEV (reference sequence). The CDR3 here is CASSSIQGMDTEAFF. DNA for the CDR3: TGTGCCAGCAGTTCAATACAGGGTATGGACACTGAAGCTTTCTTT.

The gene calls are TRBV28 and TRBJ2-5; 7 bases are a match to TRBD2. Per germline, CDR1 MDHEN and CDR2 SYDVKM. The CDR3 covers 12 residues. J gave up 6 bases and V 6 bases, and 4 bases lay outside the gene matches. CDR3 region: CASRGGWQTQYF. The CDR3 bases are TGTGCCAGCAGGGGGGGGTGGCAGACCCAGTACTTC.

The sample holds a few counts of this clone. CDR3 coding DNA: TGTGCCAGCTCACCAATCAGGACAGTGAACTCTGGAAACACCATATATTTT. It is translated as CASSPIRTVNSGNTIYF. The genes are TRBV18 and TRBJ1-3; TRBD1 is a possible D gene (6 bases). Germline V CDR1 and CDR2: KGHSH, LQKENI. This CDR3 contains 17 residues. V was shortened by 2 bases and J by 0 bases, with 14 bases between the two germline ends.

V is TRBV28 and J is TRBJ1-1, with D possibly being TRBD1 (5 bases). V was clipped by 5 bases and J by 4 bases, with 11 bases between them. The CDR3 spans 13 residues. The V gene's germline CDR1 is MDHEN and CDR2 SYDVKM. CDR3 DNA: TGTGCCAGCAGTATGGACACGTTCACTGAAGCTTTCTTT. It is translated as CASSMDTFTEAFF.

The chain combines TRBV9 with TRBJ1-1; 9 bases fit TRBD1. Trimming took 3 bases from V and 7 from J; bases not matched to a gene: 4. This CDR3 is built from 13 residues. Germline V gives CDR1 SGDLS, CDR2 YYNGEE. This CDR3 is CASSAGQGLEAFF. Written as DNA, the CDR3 is TGTGCCAGCAGCGCCGGACAGGGGCTTGAAGCTTTCTTT.

This clone has just a few counts. The V and J genes are TRBV29-1 and TRBJ2-7, with a weak D call TRBD2 (7 bases). Trimming pared 1 base from V and 3 bases from J, leaving 13 bases between. Germline V CDR1 and CDR2: SQVTM, ANQGSEA. CDR3 length equals 14 residues. This CDR3 reads CSVEVGGLGYEQYF. CDR3 coding DNA: TGCAGCGTTGAAGTGGGGGGGCTAGGCTACGAGCAGTACTTC.

The rearrangement joins TRBV11-2 to TRBJ1-3; the match to TRBD1 covers 8 bases. Trimming at V came to 3 bases and at J to 4 bases, leaving 14 bases not matched to a gene. CDR3 length: 18 residues. CDR1 is SGHAT and CDR2 is FQNNGV in the germline V gene. CDR3 sequence reads: CASSFPKDRAVGGNTIYF. CDR3 nucleotides: TGTGCCAGCAGCTTCCCCAAGGACAGGGCGGTTGGAGGAAACACCATATATTTT.

There are a few counts of this clone. V and J are TRBV18 and TRBJ2-7; weak D call: TRBD1 (6 bases). Trimming shortened V by 0 bases and J by 3 bases, and 12 bases separated the two germline ends. Germline-derived CDR1 and CDR2 are KGHSH and LQKENI. There are 15 residues in the CDR3. This CDR3 is CASSPPGRGNYEQYF. CDR3 nucleotide sequence: TGTGCCAGCTCACCACCGGGCAGGGGCAACTACGAGCAGTACTTC.

This clone was counted a few times. This chain joins TRBV15 and TRBJ1-6; 8 nucleotides align to TRBD1. CDR1 LNHNV and CDR2 YYDKDF come from the germline V gene (reference sequence). CDR3 size: 14 residues. V dropped 3 bases and J dropped 8; count of bases not matched to a gene: 3. The CDR3 coding sequence is TGTGCCACCAGCAGGGACAGGGCCTATTCACCCCTCCACTTT. Its protein is CATSRDRAYSPLHF.

V and J are TRBV19 and TRBJ2-1; TRBD1 matches 7 bases. The CDR3 has 15 amino acids. V shed 3 bases and J 2 bases; nucleotides not matched to a gene: 4. CDR1 LNHDA and CDR2 SQIVND come from the germline V gene (reference sequence). CDR3 in amino acids: CASSIMTGPYNEQFF. The CDR3 coding sequence is TGTGCCAGTAGTATTATGACAGGGCCCTACAATGAGCAGTTCTTC.